This paragraph reports one TCR beta chain. Its antigen remains unknown. The V and J ends lost 3 bases and 9 bases respectively, with 13 bases between them. This CDR3 is 13 amino acids long. Germline CDR1 reads SGDLS; CDR2 reads YYNGEE. The record originates from a study of OX40 agonist ivuxolimab in advanced cancers. Study-level points and caveats: Expanded peripheral T-cell antigen specificity went undetermined. Average numbers of expanded clones were greater in CD8+ T cells than in CD4+.

The repertoire was sequenced with immunoSEQ multiplex PCR; TCRdb's copy has only in-frame clones and lacks some. Among approximately 58,000 clones listed, roughly 84% were seen once. V and J are TRBV9 and TRBJ1-5; the D is unclear. This TCR was recovered from an adult with an advanced solid tumor such as melanoma, head and neck, liver or kidney cancer. The sequencing used CD4+ or CD8+ T cells sorted from blood, collected in a trial of the OX40 agonist ivuxolimab. CDR3 DNA sequence: TGTGCCAGCAGCGAGAGCAACCGAGGGCCCCAGCATTTT. Encoded protein: CASSESNRGPQHF. Full variable domain (remainder filled in from reference TRBV9 and TRBJ1-5): DSGVTQTPKHLITATGQRVTLRCSPRSGDLSVYWYQQSLDQGLQFLIQYYNGEERAKGNILERFSAQQFPDLHSELNLSSLELGDSALYFCASSESNRGPQHFGDGTRLSIL.